What follows describes a single TCR beta chain. What this receptor recognizes is not known. Nothing much larger sits one base from this clone, and base qualities are not available. The donors were roughly 40 Caucasian individuals from Russia, aged about 6 to 100 years, who were systemically healthy. Approximately 9.3 milliliters of peripheral blood were drawn from each donor into EDTA-treated Vacutainer tubes. Ficoll-Paque density-gradient centrifugation was used to isolate PBMCs, with at least 6.5 million per sample. Trizol reagent was used to extract total RNA from PBMCs, with at least 6 micrograms per sample. For every donor, an aliquot of PBMCs went through flow cytometry to measure the percentages of naive CD45RAhigh/CD27high T cells. This entry comes from a study of blood T cells in healthy people across ages (dated by TCRdb to the mid-2010s). In terms of the full investigation: In model experiments, template switching captured about one uniquely barcoded TCR beta cDNA molecule for every two T cells. Using deep sequencing normalized with unique cDNA molecular identifiers, the study measured how TCR beta repertoire diversity changes with age. Four age groups were formed from the donors: young (average about 15 years), middle-aged (approximately 42), aged (62) and long-lived (82). Donors of different ages were randomly distributed across sequencing lanes to avoid experimental bias. Using the same blood draw, the study looked at two additional independent replicas of 1 million unique cDNA reads for two donors, one aged 18 to 30 and the other aged 80 or older.

On the study overall, not on this receptor specifically: Because donor CMV infection status was unknown, age-related changes in expanded clonotypes were potentially confounded. Because profiling used bulk unsorted PBMCs, naive and antigen-experienced compartments could not be compared conclusively. Observed TCR beta diversity per million T cells fell roughly linearly with age, and a significant reduction was already apparent by age around 40. Compared with the aged group, the long-lived group had more naive CD4+ T cells, fewer expanded clones and increased TCR diversity, a pattern suggesting age selection. Total diversity estimates from one million sequenced T cells were considered lower bounds and underestimates. Observed TCR beta diversity correlated strongly with the percentage of naive T cells measured by flow cytometry.

The method was 5' RACE. Sequencer: Illumina HiSeq 2500. The second PCR ran for roughly 7 to 11 cycles and used a J-beta primer mix along with a sample-barcoded 5' primer. Each TCR beta cDNA molecule received a unique molecular identifier from a template-switch 5' adaptor carrying 12 random nucleotides. Each sample yielded at least 2.5 million CDR3-containing paired-end reads. The Mint cDNA synthesis kit, primed by a TRBC-specific oligonucleotide, was used to synthesize first-strand cDNA from all RNA. Following uracil-DNA glycosylase treatment, a first 18-cycle PCR with universal primers M1SS and BC2_uni_R was performed on all cDNA. The authors processed their data as follows. For normalization, 1 million high-quality reads were randomly selected from each sample, with every read carrying a distinct molecular identifier. Instead of being binned into consensus sequences, reads that shared molecular identifiers were thrown out. MiTCR, run with a Q25 quality threshold and the strictest error-elimination algorithm, handled CDR3 identification, clonotype clustering and error correction. A nonparametric unseen species model with Euler transformation was used to estimate a lower bound on total TCR beta diversity. TCRdb passed the public sequencing reads through fastp at Q25 and MiXCR, retaining productive beta sequences. Rows merge per CDR3 protein into single entries with the most common DNA and genes. None of the V and J calls come from the authors' own analysis; TCRdb made them. The sample table contains 1,500,000 or so distinct CDR3 sequences; only one count was recorded for roughly 59% of them. Approximately 7% of the sample belongs to the ten largest clones.

In the germline V gene, CDR1 corresponds to MNHEY and CDR2 to SVGAGI. The CDR3 numbers 13 residues from cysteine through phenylalanine. Of the read, only the CDR3 DNA is kept; its 39 bases are in frame from base 1. V gives up 1 base and J gives up 4 bases, and the segment between their germline ends measures 6 bases. Sequenced material: blood. The chain is made from TRBV6-5 and TRBJ2-3; the D gene is unclear. The clonotype comes from a man younger than 35 in good health. The sequenced DNA: TGTGCCAGCAGTTACTGCCACCCAGATACGCAGTATTTT. Translated, it gives CASSYCHPDTQYF.